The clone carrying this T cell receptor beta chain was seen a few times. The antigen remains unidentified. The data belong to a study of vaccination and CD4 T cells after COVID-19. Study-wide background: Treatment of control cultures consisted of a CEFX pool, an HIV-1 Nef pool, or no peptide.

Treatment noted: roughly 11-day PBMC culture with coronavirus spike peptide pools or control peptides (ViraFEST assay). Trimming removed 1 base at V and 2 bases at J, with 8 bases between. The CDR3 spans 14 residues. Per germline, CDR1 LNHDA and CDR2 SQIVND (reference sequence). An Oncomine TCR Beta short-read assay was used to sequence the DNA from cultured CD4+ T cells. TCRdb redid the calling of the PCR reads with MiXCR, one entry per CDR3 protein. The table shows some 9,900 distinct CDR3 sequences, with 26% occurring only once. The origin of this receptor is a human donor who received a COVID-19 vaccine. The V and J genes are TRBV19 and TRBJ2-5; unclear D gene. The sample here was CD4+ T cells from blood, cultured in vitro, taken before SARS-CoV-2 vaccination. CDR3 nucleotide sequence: TGTGCCAGTAGTATAGGTGGCGGACAAGAGACCCAGTACTTC. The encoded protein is CASSIGGGQETQYF.